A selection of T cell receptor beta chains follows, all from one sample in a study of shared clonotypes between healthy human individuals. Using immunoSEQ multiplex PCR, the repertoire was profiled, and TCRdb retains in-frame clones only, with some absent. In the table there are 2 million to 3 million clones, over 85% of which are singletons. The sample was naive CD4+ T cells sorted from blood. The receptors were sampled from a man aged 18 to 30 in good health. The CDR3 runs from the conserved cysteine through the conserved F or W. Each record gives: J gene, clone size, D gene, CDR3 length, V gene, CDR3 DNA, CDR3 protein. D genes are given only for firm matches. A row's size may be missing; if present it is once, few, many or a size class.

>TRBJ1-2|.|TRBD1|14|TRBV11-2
TGTGCCAGCACCTTAACAGGGGGTGACTATGGCTACACCTTC
CASTLTGGDYGYTF
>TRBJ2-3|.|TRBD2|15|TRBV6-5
TGTGCCAGCAAACGGACTAGGGGTGTGAAAGATACGCAGTATTTT
CASKRTRGVKDTQYF
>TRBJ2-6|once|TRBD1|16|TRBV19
TGTGCCAGTAGTGTGACTGACAGGGTTAGGACCAACGTCCTGACTTTC
CASSVTDRVRTNVLTF
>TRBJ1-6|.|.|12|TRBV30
TGTGCCTGGAGTTTTGGCAATTCACCCCTCCACTTT
CAWSFGNSPLHF
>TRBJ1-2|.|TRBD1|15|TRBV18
TGTGCCAGCTCACCAATGGCGACAGGGACTCTTGGCTACACCTTC
CASSPMATGTLGYTF
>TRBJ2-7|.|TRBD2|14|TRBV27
TGTGCCAGCAGTCCCCGGGGGGAGGGCCTAAGGCAGTACTTC
CASSPRGEGLRQYF
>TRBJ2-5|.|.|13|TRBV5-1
TGCGCCAGCAGCACCTACCTGACGGGGACCCAGTACTTC
CASSTYLTGTQYF
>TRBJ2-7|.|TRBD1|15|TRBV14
TGTGCCAGCAGCCTGACGACAGGGAGACTCTCCGAGCAGTACTTC
CASSLTTGRLSEQYF
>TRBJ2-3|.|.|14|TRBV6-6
TGTGCCAGCAGTCTACGACAGGGCACAGATACGCAGTATTTT
CASSLRQGTDTQYF
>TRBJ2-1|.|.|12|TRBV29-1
TGCAGCGCCAACCGGGGCTACAATGAGCAGTTCTTC
CSANRGYNEQFF
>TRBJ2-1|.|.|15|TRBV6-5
TGTGCCAGCAGTTACGACGACTCGCTAATCAATGAGCAGTTCTTC
CASSYDDSLINEQFF
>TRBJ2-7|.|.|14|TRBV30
TGTGCCTGGAGTGCAGGGGAGCCCCCCTACGAGCAGTACTTC
CAWSAGEPPYEQYF
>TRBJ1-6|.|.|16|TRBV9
TGTGCCAGCAGTGGGGGATCCAGCTCCTATAATTCACCCCTCCACTTT
CASSGGSSSYNSPLHF
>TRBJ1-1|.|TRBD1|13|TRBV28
TGTGCCAGCAGCTTATTGGGACAGGGGGAAGCTTTCTTT
CASSLLGQGEAFF
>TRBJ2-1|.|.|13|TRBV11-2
TGTGCCAGCAGCTTAGTCCGGGACAAAAAGCAGTTCTTC
CASSLVRDKKQFF